One sample yielded the 32 T cell receptor beta chains listed below, sequenced in a study of cytomegalovirus exposure and HLA in healthy donors. Clones were read by immunoSEQ multiplex PCR, and TCRdb kept only the in-frame ones, dropping some. There are 70,000 to 80,000 clones in the sample; about 94% occur only once, and 2% to 2.5% lies in the top ten. Sequenced: PBMCs. The receptors stem from a woman aged 18-30 years in good health and CMV-seronegative.

The chain employs TRBV18 and TRBJ2-1, with D hard to call. CDR3 length equals 12 residues. Trimming removed 4 bases from V and 6 bases from J, with 7 bases in between. Germline V gives CDR1 KGHSH, CDR2 LQKENI. CDR3 amino acids: CASSLLINEQFF. Here the CDR3 DNA reads TGTGCCAGCTCACTACTGATCAATGAGCAGTTCTTC.

The rearrangement links TRBV7-6 to TRBJ2-4, with a possible D match to TRBD2 (5 bases). The V and J ends lost 5 bases and 5 bases respectively, with 28 bases between them. The CDR3 length is 19 residues. Germline loops: CDR1 SGHVS, CDR2 FNYEAQ. CDR3 region: CASSPGWSRTDSAENIQYF. The CDR3 DNA sequence: TGTGCCAGCAGCCCAGGATGGTCCCGGACGGACTCAGCTGAAAACATTCAGTACTTC.

On this clone: Other DNA sequences within the sample encode an identical CDR3. The chain couples TRBV5-1 to TRBJ2-5; 11 nucleotides line up with TRBD2. This CDR3 has 14 residues. V lost 4 bases to trimming and J lost 4 bases; unmatched junction nucleotides: 3. CDR1 is SGHRS, CDR2 YFSETQ, per germline. CDR3 sequence: CASSPGLAGETQYF. The CDR3 DNA reads TGCGCCAGCAGCCCCGGACTAGCGGGAGAGACCCAGTACTTC.

The chain employs TRBV6-1 and TRBJ2-7, with TRBD2 matching over 12 bases. CDR3 length equals 14 residues. CDR1 is MNHNS and CDR2 is SASEGT in the germline V gene. The V gene end was trimmed by 6 bases and the J gene end by 6 bases; junction bases not matched to a gene: 6. The CDR3 DNA is TGTGCCAGCAGGAGGACTAGCGGGGTGGGCGAGCAGTACTTC. It codes for CASRRTSGVGEQYF.

The sample holds one count of this clone. V is TRBV29-1 and J is TRBJ2-7; TRBD2 matches 11 bases. V dropped 0 bases and J dropped 5; count of bases not matched to a gene: 0. From germline, CDR1 is SQVTM and CDR2 ANQGSEA. The CDR3 length is 13 residues. The CDR3 region has the DNA TGCAGCGTTGAAGAACTAGCGGGAGACGAGCAGTACTTC. Translated, it gives CSVEELAGDEQYF.

The CDR3, as DNA: TGTGCCGGGGGGGGAGCGGGAGTTTCAGATACGCAGTATTTT. Protein sequence: CAGGGAGVSDTQYF. The rearrangement links TRBV2 to TRBJ2-3; 8 bases line up with TRBD2. CDR1 is SNHLY, CDR2 FYNNEI, per germline. V dropped 11 bases and J dropped 4; count of bases not matched to a gene: 11. The CDR3 sequence is 14 residues long.

The rearrangement uses TRBV4-2 and TRBJ1-2; TRBD1 aligns across 11 bases. V lost 0 bases to trimming and J lost 7 bases; unmatched junction nucleotides: 4. Germline V gene lookup returns CDR1 LGHNA and CDR2 YNFKEQ. The CDR3 has 15 residues. CDR3 sequence: CASSQDRTGGFGYTF. The CDR3 DNA follows: TGTGCCAGCAGCCAAGATAGGACAGGGGGCTTTGGCTACACCTTC.

This clone was seen only once. V gene TRBV27 combines with J gene TRBJ2-7, with D perhaps TRBD2 (5 bases). Trimming cost V 2 bases and J 2 bases, with 10 bases left between them. CDR1 MNHEY and CDR2 SMNVEV come from the germline V gene (reference sequence). The CDR3 extends over 14 amino acids. CDR3 residues: CASSLAGDPYEQYF. DNA of the CDR3: TGTGCCAGCAGTTTAGCCGGGGATCCCTACGAGCAGTACTTC.

This chain joins TRBV27 and TRBJ2-6; tentative D call: TRBD2 (5 bases). The germline V and J ends were trimmed by 5 bases and 3 bases, with 14 bases remaining between them. The CDR3 extends over 16 amino acids. Germline V CDR1 and CDR2: MNHEY, SMNVEV (reference sequence). The CDR3, as DNA: TGTGCCAGCAGTCCCCTCCCGGGGAGTGGGGCCAACGTCCTGACTTTC. Encoded protein: CASSPLPGSGANVLTF.

This clone is a singleton in its sample. The chain has TRBV5-5 and TRBJ2-7; a possible D gene is TRBD1 (6 bases). The CDR3 has 13 amino acids. The germline CDR1 and CDR2 sequences are SGHKS and YYEKEE (reference sequence). Trimming stripped 1 base from V and 3 bases from J, with 8 bases between. CDR3 sequence: CASSLTQGYEQYF. In nucleotides, the CDR3 is TGTGCCAGCAGCTTGACACAGGGCTACGAGCAGTACTTC.

The chain carries TRBV5-4 and TRBJ2-7; 12 positions agree with TRBD2. CDR1 and CDR2 (germline): SGHNT, YYREEE (reference sequence). The CDR3 is 15 amino acids. V lost 4 bases and J lost 5; bases outside the gene matches: 7. CDR3 DNA sequence: TGTGCCAGCAGCCCCAGACTAGCGGGAGAGAACGAGCAGTACTTC. Amino acids: CASSPRLAGENEQYF. Full variable domain (rest looked up from reference TRBV5-4 and TRBJ2-7): ETGVTQSPTHLIKTRGQQVTLRCSSQSGHNTVSWYQQALGQGPQFIFQYYREEENGRGNFPPRFSGLQFPNYSSELNVNALELDDSALYLCASSPRLAGENEQYFGPGTRLTVT.

The rearrangement uses TRBV2 and TRBJ2-4; maybe TRBD2 (5 bases). V lost 3 bases, J lost 5 bases, and 11 bases lay in between. Germline V gene lookup returns CDR1 SNHLY and CDR2 FYNNEI. The length of the CDR3 is 14 residues. CDR3 sequence (DNA): TGTGCCAGCAGTGATGAGACTATCGAAAACATTCAGTACTTC. Protein sequence: CASSDETIENIQYF.

This clone was detected only once. The chain uses TRBV30 and TRBJ1-2; a possible D gene is TRBD1 (5 bases). CDR1 is GTSNPN and CDR2 is SVGIG in the germline V gene (reference sequence). The CDR3 is 13 amino acids. Deletions cut 2 bases from V and 7 bases from J, with 14 bases between. This CDR3 reads CAWSIQVTAGYTF. As DNA, the CDR3 is TGTGCCTGGAGTATACAGGTAACCGCTGGCTACACCTTC.

This rearrangement joins TRBV15 to TRBJ1-1; TRBD1 is a possible D gene (5 bases). Per the germline V gene, CDR1 is LNHNV and CDR2 is YYDKDF (reference sequence). The CDR3 spans 14 residues. V lost 0 bases and J lost 3, with 8 bases in between. The CDR3, as DNA: TGTGCCACCAGCAGAGAGAAGGGGTACACTGAAGCTTTCTTT. Protein product: CATSREKGYTEAFF.

The chain is built from TRBV6-1 and TRBJ2-7; TRBD2 aligns across 10 bases. The V gene's germline CDR1 is MNHNS and CDR2 SASEGT. This CDR3 region has 15 residues. Germline trimming cut 5 bases from V and 2 bases from J; bases unmatched to any gene: 6. DNA for the CDR3: TGTGCCAGCAGTCCTTTAGCGGGAGGTACCTACGAGCAGTACTTC. It encodes CASSPLAGGTYEQYF.

Here the CDR3 DNA reads TGTGCCAGCAGTTTATCGGGCGGGGAAAAATACAATGAGCAGTTCTTC. Translated: CASSLSGGEKYNEQFF. The rearrangement joins TRBV27 to TRBJ2-1; D might be TRBD2 (6 bases). Trimming took off 0 bases at V and 4 bases at J, with 13 bases between the two ends. CDR3 length: 16 residues. Germline V gene data show CDR1 as MNHEY and CDR2 as SMNVEV (reference sequence).

The rearrangement links TRBV5-1 to TRBJ1-1; D might be TRBD1 (6 bases). The CDR3 is made up of 16 amino acids. Per the germline V gene, CDR1 is SGHRS and CDR2 is YFSETQ. Trimming stripped 3 bases from V and 1 base from J, with 16 bases between. This chain's CDR3 is CASSSGTHTSNTEAFF. The CDR3 bases are TGCGCCAGCAGCTCCGGGACACACACTTCGAACACTGAAGCTTTCTTT.

V usage is TRBV4-2 and J usage is TRBJ1-2; maybe TRBD1 (5 bases). CDR1 and CDR2 from the germline V gene are LGHNA and YNFKEQ. CDR3 length: 16 amino acids. The V and J ends lost 4 bases and 5 bases respectively, with 20 bases between them. The CDR3 spells CASSPLGTSRLYGYTF. CDR3 in DNA: TGTGCCAGCAGCCCCCTGGGGACTTCTCGACTTTATGGCTACACCTTC.

J is TRBJ2-5 and V is TRBV4-2; maybe TRBD2 (6 bases). The germline V and J ends were trimmed by 0 bases and 5 bases, with 16 bases remaining between them. The CDR3 is 16 amino acids. The germline CDR1 and CDR2 sequences are LGHNA and YNFKEQ. The CDR3 DNA reads TGTGCCAGCAGCCAAGAAGGAGAGGGGAGGATGGAGACCCAGTACTTC. Its protein product is CASSQEGEGRMETQYF.

By its share, this clone is medium-sized. The chain joins TRBV10-1 to TRBJ2-1, with D possibly matching TRBD1 (7 bases). The CDR3 extends over 15 amino acids. V lost 1 base and J lost 4, with 11 bases in between. CDR1 WNHNN and CDR2 SYGVQD come from the germline V gene (reference sequence). The CDR3 sequence is CASSELAGGYNEQFF. As DNA, the CDR3 is TGCGCCAGCAGTGAGTTAGCAGGGGGGTACAATGAGCAGTTCTTC.

This clone was picked up one time. The CDR3 sequence is CAWSEYGVEQYF. The CDR3 nucleotides read TGTGCCTGGAGTGAGTACGGGGTCGAGCAGTACTTC. The chain links TRBV30 to TRBJ2-7, with D possibly being TRBD2 (5 bases). The length of the CDR3 is 12 residues. Per germline, CDR1 GTSNPN and CDR2 SVGIG (reference sequence). Trimming took off 1 base at V and 6 bases at J, with 10 bases between the two ends.

The J gene is TRBJ1-5, the V gene TRBV7-2; TRBD1 matches at 9 bases. V was clipped by 5 bases and J by 6 bases; unmatched bases: 2. CDR1 is SGHTA, CDR2 FQGNSA, per germline. This CDR3 is 13 amino acids long. CDR3 bases: TGTGCCAGCAGCGTACAGGGGGCTCAGCCCCAGCATTTT. Translation gives CASSVQGAQPQHF.

The chain is built from TRBV19 and TRBJ1-5; no definite D call. Germline values: CDR1 LNHDA, CDR2 SQIVND (reference sequence). CDR3 length: 17 amino acids. V lost 7 bases to trimming and J lost 0 bases, with 19 bases between them. DNA for the CDR3: TGTGCCAGTAAGGCGGGCTTCGGGGTATATAGCAATCAGCCCCAGCATTTT. This sequence encodes CASKAGFGVYSNQPQHF.

This chain joins TRBV27 and TRBJ1-2; D gene unclear. V lost 2 bases to trimming and J lost 4 bases, with 8 bases between them. Germline V CDR1 and CDR2: MNHEY, SMNVEV (reference sequence). The CDR3 runs 13 residues. The CDR3 reads CASSLTASYGYTF. CDR3 coding DNA: TGTGCCAGCAGTTTAACAGCAAGCTATGGCTACACCTTC.

CDR3 in DNA: TGTGCCAGCTCACCACCTCCTGGTAGTGACTTAGAGACCCAGTACTTC. Protein sequence: CASSPPPGSDLETQYF. The J gene is TRBJ2-5, the V gene TRBV18; D unclear. CDR3 length: 16 amino acids. Trimming shortened V by 0 bases and J by 4 bases, and 15 bases separated the two germline ends. CDR1 is KGHSH, CDR2 LQKENI, per germline.

This rearrangement joins TRBV30 to TRBJ1-6; D is possibly TRBD1 (6 bases). V was pared by 3 bases and J by 8 bases, with 11 bases between. The CDR3 totals 13 residues. Germline-derived CDR1 and CDR2 are GTSNPN and SVGIG (reference sequence). The CDR3 DNA reads TGTGCCTGGAGAAGACAGGAAGATTCACCCCTCCACTTT. The encoded protein is CAWRRQEDSPLHF.

This sequence joins TRBV28 and TRBJ2-6, with D possibly TRBD1 on 6 matching bases. The CDR3 consists of 18 residues. From germline, CDR1 is MDHEN and CDR2 SYDVKM. Trimming pared 2 bases from V and 4 bases from J, leaving 18 bases between. The CDR3 DNA is TGTGCCAGCAGTTTAGTCGCGCCCCAGGGGTCCGGGGCCAACGTCCTGACTTTC. It yields the protein CASSLVAPQGSGANVLTF.

The gene calls are TRBV28 and TRBJ2-2; D is perhaps TRBD2 (7 bases). This CDR3 region has 16 residues. The germline V gene has CDR1 MDHEN and CDR2 SYDVKM. V was clipped by 5 bases and J by 4 bases, with 17 bases between them. The CDR3: CASSPWGGATTGELFF. As DNA, the CDR3 is TGTGCCAGCAGTCCCTGGGGGGGGGCTACCACCGGGGAGCTGTTTTTT.

The chain carries TRBV5-1 and TRBJ1-1, with a possible D match to TRBD1 (5 bases). The CDR3 consists of 13 residues. From germline, CDR1 is SGHRS and CDR2 YFSETQ. Trimming removed 4 bases at V and 1 base at J, with 8 bases between. This chain's CDR3 is CASSRGTNTEAFF. The CDR3 DNA reads TGCGCCAGCAGCCGCGGGACGAACACTGAAGCTTTCTTT.

This clone was seen once. The genes are TRBV27 and TRBJ1-1; possible D gene TRBD1, 6 bases. In germline, CDR1 is MNHEY, CDR2 SMNVEV (reference sequence). The V end lost 3 bases, the J end lost 5 bases, and 10 bases lay between the germline ends. The CDR3 is 13 amino acids. The CDR3 region has the DNA TGTGCCAGCAGTTTTCTTCAGGGGACTGAAGCTTTCTTT. Translating it yields CASSFLQGTEAFF.

The V gene is TRBV10-3, the J gene TRBJ2-3; TRBD1 matches at 7 bases. The CDR3 covers 14 residues. Losses at the gene ends were 3 bases for V and 10 bases for J; bases not matched to a gene: 10. Per germline, CDR1 ENHRY and CDR2 SYGVKD. The CDR3 is CAISDGGGQEAQYF. The CDR3 DNA follows: TGTGCCATCAGTGATGGAGGAGGACAGGAGGCGCAGTATTTT.

The V call is TRBV30, the J call TRBJ1-1; no reliable D call. The CDR3 is made up of 16 amino acids. Germline CDR1 is GTSNPN and CDR2 is SVGIG (reference sequence). V shed 4 bases and J shed 8 bases, with 26 bases lying between them. The CDR3 spells CAWTPSLWEVAAEAFF. The CDR3 DNA reads TGTGCCTGGACGCCCAGCCTCTGGGAGGTGGCAGCAGAAGCTTTCTTT. Filled out from reference TRBV30 and TRBJ1-1, the complete variable domain reads SQTIHQWPATLVQPVGSPLSLECTVEGTSNPNLYWYRQAAGRGLQLLFYSVGIGQISSEVPQNLSASRPQDRQFILSSKKLLLSDSGFYLCAWTPSLWEVAAEAFFGQGTRLTVV.